The 28 T cell receptor beta chains reported below all come from one sample, sequenced in a study of identifying expanded T cells in peripheral blood. Assay: immunoSEQ multiplex PCR; the TCRdb copy retains only in-frame clones and omits some. The table has about 89,000 clones, 88% seen once. The sample taken for sequencing was blood. The receptors originated from a person aged 18 to 69 in good health.

The chain is built from TRBV6-6 and TRBJ1-5, with 7 bases identical to TRBD1. V lost 9 bases and J lost 4; bases outside the gene matches: 15. CDR3 size: 16 residues. Germline CDR1 is MNHNY and CDR2 is SVGAGI (reference sequence). Here the CDR3 reads CASTLTVTGQNQPQHF. The CDR3 DNA reads as TGTGCCAGTACATTAACCGTGACAGGGCAAAATCAGCCCCAGCATTTT.

This sequence joins TRBV2 and TRBJ2-5, with 8 positions matching TRBD2. The CDR3 is 16 residues long. Germline loops: CDR1 SNHLY, CDR2 FYNNEI. The V segment lost 3 bases and the J segment 3 bases; nucleotides outside the gene matches: 9. In DNA form, the CDR3 reads TGTGCCAGCAGTGAGCCTCCTGAGCGGGGGAAAGAGACCCAGTACTTC. Translation: CASSEPPERGKETQYF.

The chain is built from TRBV27 and TRBJ2-7, with 9 bases that match TRBD2. The CDR3 consists of 15 residues. Germline V gene sequence: CDR1 MNHEY, CDR2 SMNVEV (reference sequence). With V trimmed by 2 bases and J by 4 bases, 6 bases remained unmatched. DNA of the CDR3: TGTGCCAGCAGTTTAAGGGACAGCGGGGGGTACGAGCAGTACTTC. Translation gives CASSLRDSGGYEQYF.

The chain carries TRBV9 and TRBJ2-3; D remains unclear. CDR1 SGDLS and CDR2 YYNGEE come from the germline V gene. Trimming took 7 bases from V and 2 from J, leaving 17 bases between them. The length of the CDR3 is 15 residues. The CDR3 region has the DNA TGTGCCAGCGGCCAACGGACGTCTCCCACAGATACGCAGTATTTT. Amino acids: CASGQRTSPTDTQYF. The whole variable domain, filled in from reference TRBV9 and TRBJ2-3, reads DSGVTQTPKHLITATGQRVTLRCSPRSGDLSVYWYQQSLDQGLQFLIQYYNGEERAKGNILERFSAQQFPDLHSELNLSSLELGDSALYFCASGQRTSPTDTQYFGPGTRLTVL.

The rearrangement links TRBV5-1 to TRBJ2-7, with D perhaps TRBD2 (5 bases). The CDR3 loop spans 11 amino acids. Germline assignment: CDR1 SGHRS and CDR2 YFSETQ. Trimming removed 8 bases from V and 5 bases from J, with 11 bases in between. The CDR3 spells CASAAGNEQYF. The CDR3 DNA follows: TGCGCCAGTGCGGCGGGTAACGAGCAGTACTTC.

The chain combines TRBV19 with TRBJ1-1; no clear D. The V end lost 3 bases, the J end lost 3 bases, and 11 bases lay between the germline ends. The CDR3 is 14 residues long. Germline CDR1 LNHDA, CDR2 SQIVND (reference sequence). In DNA, the CDR3 is TGTGCCAGTAGTATCCCGGGAGCGGACACTGAAGCTTTCTTT. It yields the protein CASSIPGADTEAFF.

This rearrangement joins TRBV5-1 to TRBJ1-1, with a tentative D call TRBD1 (6 bases). Per the germline V gene, CDR1 is SGHRS and CDR2 is YFSETQ. This CDR3 has 15 amino acids. The ends were cut back, 1 base at V and 3 bases at J, with 13 bases in the middle. In nucleotides, the CDR3 is TGCGCCAGCAGCTTGCCCAGGGGAAAGGACACTGAAGCTTTCTTT. Its protein product is CASSLPRGKDTEAFF. Full variable domain (outside the CDR3, taken from reference TRBV5-1 and TRBJ1-1): KAGVTQTPRYLIKTRGQQVTLSCSPISGHRSVSWYQQTPGQGLQFLFEYFSETQRNKGNFPGRFSGRQFSNSRSEMNVSTLELGDSALYLCASSLPRGKDTEAFFGQGTRLTVV.

The chain joins TRBV18 to TRBJ1-1, with a tentative D call TRBD1 (6 bases). Germline-derived CDR1 and CDR2 are KGHSH and LQKENI. This CDR3 contains 14 residues. V was cut by 2 bases and J by 4 bases, with 11 bases left in between. The DNA of the CDR3 is TGTGCCAGCTCACCAGTAGCGGGGGCCACTGAAGCTTTCTTT. Translating it yields CASSPVAGATEAFF.

The CDR3 protein is CASSGGVPADEQYF. The CDR3 nucleotides read TGTGCCAGCAGTGGGGGGGTCCCGGCGGACGAGCAGTACTTC. The V and J genes are TRBV25-1 and TRBJ2-7; tentative D call: TRBD2 (6 bases). Trimming removed 4 bases from V and 5 bases from J, with 15 bases in between. This CDR3 has 14 amino acids. Germline V gene lookup returns CDR1 MGHDK and CDR2 SYGVNS.

This chain links TRBV14 with TRBJ2-5; perhaps D is TRBD1 or TRBD2 (5 bases each). Germline V gene sequence: CDR1 SGHDN, CDR2 FVKESK. Trimming shortened V by 4 bases and J by 0 bases, and 6 bases separated the two germline ends. The CDR3 consists of 13 residues. DNA for the CDR3: TGTGCCAGCAGCCGGGGGTACCAAGAGACCCAGTACTTC. Translating it yields CASSRGYQETQYF. The full variable domain, with the rest looked up from reference TRBV14 and TRBJ2-5, is EAGVTQFPSHSVIEKGQTVTLRCDPISGHDNLYWYRRVMGKEIKFLLHFVKESKQDESGMPNNRFLAERTGGTYSTLKVQPAELEDSGVYFCASSRGYQETQYFGPGTRLLVL.

The gene calls are TRBV19 and TRBJ1-5; a possible D gene is TRBD1 (5 bases). The germline V and J ends were trimmed by 5 bases and 5 bases, with 13 bases remaining between them. The CDR3 length is 14 residues. Germline V gene sequence: CDR1 LNHDA, CDR2 SQIVND (reference sequence). This CDR3 reads CASSLIRDHQPQHF. Written as DNA, the CDR3 is TGTGCCAGTAGTCTAATCCGGGACCATCAGCCCCAGCATTTT.

V and J are TRBV6-4 and TRBJ2-1, with 7 bases aligning to TRBD1. Germline assignment: CDR1 MRHNA and CDR2 SNTAGT. The CDR3 sequence is 14 residues long. J was trimmed by 5 bases and V by 7 bases; bases with no gene match: 8. The CDR3 spells CASTAGTDNNEQFF. The CDR3 bases are TGTGCCAGCACCGCCGGGACAGACAACAATGAGCAGTTCTTC.

This clone was counted between two and nine times. The V gene is TRBV15, the J gene TRBJ1-1, with D unresolved. The CDR3 runs 14 residues. The germline V gene has CDR1 LNHNV and CDR2 YYDKDF (reference sequence). The V end was cut by 0 bases, the J end by 3 bases, with 8 bases between. CDR3 protein: CATSREEGYTEAFF. CDR3 coding DNA: TGTGCCACCAGCAGAGAGGAAGGGTACACTGAAGCTTTCTTT.

CDR3 protein: CASSGRGNEAFF. The CDR3 region has the DNA TGTGCCTCATCCGGCAGGGGTAATGAAGCTTTCTTT. The chain links TRBV19 to TRBJ1-1, with a tentative D call TRBD1 (6 bases). CDR3 length: 12 residues. Germline V gene data show CDR1 as LNHDA and CDR2 as SQIVND (reference sequence). V lost 11 bases and J lost 7, with 17 bases in between.

This clone was detected a few times. This chain uses TRBV19 with TRBJ2-1, with D perhaps TRBD2 (5 bases). With 2 bases removed from V and 6 bases from J, the gap between germline ends came to 8 bases. Germline CDR1 and CDR2: LNHDA and SQIVND (reference sequence). CDR3 size: 13 residues. CDR3 region: CASSIRLANEQFF. In nucleotides, the CDR3 is TGTGCCAGTAGTATAAGGCTAGCCAATGAGCAGTTCTTC.

The chain couples TRBV4-2 to TRBJ1-6; 8 nucleotides align to TRBD1. The germline V gene encodes CDR1 LGHNA and CDR2 YNFKEQ. J gave up 9 bases and V 0 bases, and 7 bases lay outside the gene matches. The CDR3 has 16 amino acids. The CDR3 nucleotides read TGTGCCAGCAGCCAAGATTTGGGGACAGGTTTTTCACCCCTCCACTTT. It translates to CASSQDLGTGFSPLHF.

CDR3 sequence reads: CASSLPVRAKNIQYF. The DNA of the CDR3 is TGTGCCAGCAGCCTCCCCGTCAGAGCCAAAAACATTCAGTACTTC. The chain links TRBV4-2 to TRBJ2-4, with no clear D. Trimming removed 4 bases from V and 0 bases from J, with 10 bases in between. The length of the CDR3 is 15 residues. Germline V gene lookup returns CDR1 LGHNA and CDR2 YNFKEQ.

The chain is built from TRBV28 and TRBJ1-2, with 7 positions matching TRBD1. The CDR3 loop spans 14 amino acids. The V and J ends lost 6 bases and 2 bases, in that order; junction bases with no gene match: 6. In germline, CDR1 is MDHEN, CDR2 SYDVKM. The CDR3 DNA follows: TGTGCCAGCAGACCCCCGGGACAGAACTATGGCTACACCTTC. Its protein product is CASRPPGQNYGYTF.

CDR3: CASSLALRENYEQYF. The DNA for the CDR3 is TGTGCCAGCAGCTTAGCTTTGCGGGAGAACTACGAGCAGTACTTC. The chain combines TRBV7-8 with TRBJ2-7, with 7 positions matching TRBD2. The trim removed 0 bases at V and 3 bases at J, leaving 5 bases unmatched. Germline CDR1 and CDR2: SGHVS and FQNEAQ. The CDR3 is made up of 15 amino acids.

The chain recombines TRBV5-1 with TRBJ2-2; the match to TRBD1 covers 9 bases. Germline-derived CDR1 and CDR2 are SGHRS and YFSETQ. Unmatched junction bases numbered 5, after V lost 4 bases and J lost 4 bases. The CDR3 has 15 amino acids. The CDR3 DNA reads TGCGCCAGCAGCCCCGGACAGGGGTCCACCGGGGAGCTGTTTTTT. It translates to CASSPGQGSTGELFF.

The chain links TRBV5-8 to TRBJ2-1, with D maybe TRBD1 (5 bases). Between the trimmed V and J ends, which lost 0 bases and 7 bases, there was a span of 8 bases. The CDR3 is 13 residues long. Germline-derived CDR1 and CDR2 are SGHTS and YDEGEE. The CDR3 region is CASSLARQNEQFF. CDR3 in DNA: TGTGCCAGCAGCTTGGCCCGACAGAATGAGCAGTTCTTC.

This chain links TRBV6-5 with TRBJ1-5, with a tentative D call TRBD1 (6 bases). Per the germline V gene, CDR1 is MNHEY and CDR2 is SVGAGI. CDR3 length: 16 residues. V was cut by 4 bases and J by 7 bases, with 20 bases left in between. CDR3 region: CASSSTGIGGTQPQHF. DNA for the CDR3: TGTGCCAGCAGTTCCACAGGGATCGGAGGGACCCAGCCCCAGCATTTT.

The chain combines TRBV27 with TRBJ2-7; TRBD2 is a possible D gene (7 bases). There are 15 residues in the CDR3. Trimming pared 6 bases from V and 5 bases from J, leaving 20 bases between. CDR1 is MNHEY and CDR2 is SMNVEV in the germline V gene (reference sequence). DNA of the CDR3: TGTGCCAGCAGCGGTGGGGGGGCGACAGTTGACGAGCAGTACTTC. This codes for CASSGGGATVDEQYF.

The chain is built from TRBV18 and TRBJ2-2, with no clear D. CDR1 is KGHSH, CDR2 LQKENI, per germline. V dropped 1 base and J dropped 5 bases, with 5 bases sitting between them. This CDR3 has 13 residues. The CDR3 DNA reads as TGTGCCAGCTCACCACAGGCTACCGGGGAGCTGTTTTTT. Its protein is CASSPQATGELFF.

This rearrangement joins TRBV9 to TRBJ2-5; 13 positions match TRBD2. Germline lookup yields CDR1 SGDLS and CDR2 YYNGEE. The CDR3 loop spans 16 amino acids. V dropped 4 bases and J dropped 5; count of bases not matched to a gene: 8. The CDR3 coding sequence is TGTGCCAGCAGCAAAACTAGCGGGGGGGCCCGGGAGACCCAGTACTTC. This gives the protein CASSKTSGGARETQYF.

This chain connects TRBV9 to TRBJ1-3; D is unclear. This CDR3 has 15 amino acids. Trimming shortened V by 2 bases and J by 4 bases, and 13 bases separated the two germline ends. The germline V gene encodes CDR1 SGDLS and CDR2 YYNGEE. The CDR3 protein is CASSVTAELGNTIYF. As DNA, the CDR3 is TGTGCCAGCAGCGTTACAGCGGAATTAGGAAACACCATATATTTT.

This sequence joins TRBV27 and TRBJ2-4, with TRBD2 as a possible D gene (6 bases). The V end lost 7 bases, the J end lost 7 bases, and 23 bases lay between the germline ends. This CDR3 has 16 amino acids. CDR1 and CDR2 from the germline V gene are MNHEY and SMNVEV (reference sequence). CDR3: CASTGRTGTDGNIQYF. The CDR3 DNA is TGTGCCAGCACAGGAAGAACCGGGACTGATGGGAACATTCAGTACTTC.

The chain links TRBV6-6 to TRBJ2-1; no clear D gene. V was trimmed by 0 bases and J by 2 bases, leaving 8 bases between them. CDR1 is MNHNY, CDR2 SVGAGI, per germline (reference sequence). CDR3 length: 15 amino acids. DNA of the CDR3: TGTGCCAGCAGTTACTCAGGATTGACCTACAATGAGCAGTTCTTC. Translation: CASSYSGLTYNEQFF.